This T cell receptor (beta chain) originates from a study of patients and donors after allogeneic stem cell transplantation. The CDR3 contains 13 residues. The J segment lost 11 bases and the V segment lost 6 bases, leaving 7 bases of the junction unmatched. Germline V gene data show CDR1 as LNHNV and CDR2 as YYDKDF (reference sequence). In this sample, this clonotype turned up a few times. TCRdb reprocessed the RT-PCR reads via MiXCR and lists one record per CDR3 protein. The sample lists roughly 200,000 distinct CDR3 sequences; around two fifths were seen once. The sample consisted of blood, either unsorted or a sorted T cell fraction (not recorded which). This chain links TRBV15 with TRBJ1-4, with 9 nucleotides matching TRBD1. This clonotype originated in a human donor who was either an allogeneic HSCT recipient or a stem cell or donor lymphocyte infusion donor (not recorded which). It is not recorded whose cells these are; they may come from a transplant donor. The chain's CDR3 is CATSYRGRTKLFF. CDR3 bases: TGTGCCACCAGTTACAGGGGGCGGACCAAACTGTTTTTT.